In this sample, the clone carrying this T cell receptor (beta chain) turned up a few times. Antigen specificity is unknown. Germline V gene data show CDR1 as LGHNA and CDR2 as YSLEER. The length of the CDR3 is 15 residues. V lost 4 bases to trimming and J lost 4 bases, with 16 bases between them. These data originate in a study of T-cell memory formation after mild COVID-19. On the study more broadly: Clustering of TCRs was largely donor specific. The study's findings and limits: Day 15 to 85 contracting clones showed balanced CD4/CD8; day 15 to 37 expanders favored CD4+.

Barcoded TCR alpha and TCR beta cDNA libraries with UMIs came from 5'RACE using constant-segment primers. TCRdb independently ran MiXCR on the 5' RACE reads; one entry per CDR3 protein. The sample shows about 210,000 distinct CDR3 sequences, 8% to 11% of them seen only once. This TCR derives from a man between 18 and 29 years old who had mild COVID-19 (a few samples of this study predate the infection). Cell type and time point are not known. The sample was PBMCs or a T cell subset sorted from them (not recorded which). V usage is TRBV4-3 and J usage is TRBJ2-5; unclear D gene. This CDR3 reads CASSPRAGRPETQYF. The DNA for the CDR3 is TGCGCCAGCAGCCCAAGGGCTGGCCGGCCAGAGACCCAGTACTTC.